This T cell receptor (beta chain) was captured by sequencing in a study of neurological immune-mediated disorders. Whole-study context: Among roughly 34 multiple sclerosis patients, roughly 30 were relapsing-remitting and 3 were secondary progressive. Overall study results and limits: The repertoires of 18 of 34 multiple sclerosis patients were placed by phylogenetic grouping in a single related-CDR3 cluster, which may be a signature.

V gave up 3 bases and J gave up 6 bases; unmatched junction bases: 5. CDR1 SGHDT and CDR2 YYEEEE come from the germline V gene. The CDR3 sequence is 14 residues long. This clonotype was seen more than once but under ten times. The antigen remains unidentified. TCRdb re-derived calls from the 5' RACE reads in MiXCR, one entry per CDR3 protein. The sample shows roughly 70,000 distinct CDR3 sequences, 3.9% of them seen only once. The specimen was PBMCs. V gene TRBV5-6 combines with J gene TRBJ1-4, with 7 bases identical to TRBD1. The TCR comes from a young man with multiple sclerosis. CDR3 amino acids: CASSSWDSYEKLFF. The CDR3, as DNA: TGTGCCAGCAGCTCCTGGGACAGTTATGAAAAACTGTTTTTT.